This T cell receptor beta chain is from a study of blood T cells in healthy people across ages. The CDR3 has 16 residues. Unmatched junction bases numbered 11, after V lost 4 bases and J lost 8 bases. Per the germline V gene, CDR1 is SEHNR and CDR2 is FQNEAQ (reference sequence). It was with a sample-barcoded 5' primer and a J-beta primer mix that a second PCR of roughly 6 to 11 cycles was run. TCRdb reprocessed the 5' RACE reads via MiXCR and lists one record per CDR3 protein. This table holds about 780,000 distinct CDR3 sequences, less than 60% found once. This chain joins TRBV7-9 and TRBJ1-4; 9 nucleotides match TRBD1. Source material: blood. The sequence was collected from a man at least 80 years old in good health. CDR3 residues: CASSSPTGTGYEKLFF. Here the CDR3 DNA reads TGTGCCAGCAGCTCGCCCACCGGGACAGGGTACGAAAAACTGTTTTTT.